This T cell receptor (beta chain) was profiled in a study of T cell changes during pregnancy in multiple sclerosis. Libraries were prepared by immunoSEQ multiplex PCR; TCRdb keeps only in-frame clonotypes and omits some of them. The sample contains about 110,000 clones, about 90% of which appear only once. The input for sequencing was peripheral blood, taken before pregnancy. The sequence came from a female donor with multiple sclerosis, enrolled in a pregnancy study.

This chain's CDR3 is CATSRGSDNTYNEQFF. The CDR3 DNA is TGTGCCACCAGCAGGGGTAGCGATAATACCTACAATGAGCAGTTCTTC. This chain uses TRBV15 with TRBJ2-1; TRBD2 might be the D (5 bases). The CDR3 extends over 16 amino acids. Germline CDR1 reads LNHNV; CDR2 reads YYDKDF (reference sequence). V lost 3 bases and J lost 2, with 14 bases in between.